The 2 T cell receptor beta chains below were found in one sample sequenced in a study of regulatory T cells in long-lasting Graves disease listed by TCRdb under 2021. The library relied on multiplex PCR. Sequencing instrument: Illumina HiSeq 4000. TCR beta libraries were built with iRepertoire HTBI primers and Arm-PCR amplification of CDR3 regions. TCRdb handled the public reads itself, with Q25 trimming in fastp and clone calling in MiXCR, and kept productive beta chains. Duplicate CDR3 protein sequences are folded into a single record with the most common DNA and genes. The sample contains a few hundred thousand distinct CDR3 sequences, roughly 21% of them found a single time. 11% to 15% of the sample is held by the ten biggest clonotypes. Sample time point, as interpreted from the label and publication: newly diagnosed GD, antithyroid drugs for less than 3 months. For both TCR sequencing and RNA sequencing, RNA was extracted from PBMCs in TRIzol.

This sample comprised peripheral blood mononuclear cells (PBMCs), obtained at new diagnosis, from a patient treated with antithyroid drugs. The receptors here all came from a female donor with Graves disease.

Points on this clonotype: This may arise from a read error, as a much more abundant clone is one base away. CDR3: CASIPGTPNTEAFF. CDR3 bases: TGTGCCAGCATCCCCGGGACACCGAACACTGAAGCTTTCTTT. The rearrangement uses TRBV6-1 and TRBJ1-1; D perhaps matches TRBD1 (6 bases). Germline CDR1 MNHNS, CDR2 SASEGT. The CDR3 is made up of 14 amino acids. Trimming pared 7 bases from V and 1 base from J, leaving 13 bases between.

This clonotype was found many times. The gene calls are TRBV11-2 and TRBJ2-7; possibly TRBD1 for D (5 bases). Looked up from germline, CDR1 is SGHAT and CDR2 is FQNNGV. The V end lost 5 bases, the J end lost 2 bases, and 10 bases lay between the germline ends. This CDR3 is 13 amino acids long. The CDR3 sequence is CASSQRQTYEQYF. The CDR3 DNA sequence: TGTGCCAGCAGCCAACGACAGACCTACGAGCAGTACTTC.